These 7 T cell receptor beta chains share one sample of origin, sequenced in a study. MiXCR, applied by TCRdb to the RT-PCR reads, yields one record per CDR3 protein. The sample includes hundreds of thousands of distinct CDR3 sequences, 13% to 15% seen only once; the top ten take 3.6%. Specimen: memory CD4+ T cells from blood. The receptors here all came from a female donor in good health, serving as a healthy control.

This chain joins TRBV7-2 and TRBJ2-2; 13 bases map to TRBD2. V was pared by 4 bases and J by 7 bases, with 6 bases of the junction left unmatched. CDR1 is SGHTA, CDR2 FQGNSA, per germline. The length of the CDR3 is 16 residues. The CDR3 bases are TGTGCCAGCAGCTCTGGGACTAGCGGGAAGGTCGGGGAGCTGTTTTTT. Its protein product is CASSSGTSGKVGELFF. The complete variable domain, with remaining parts taken from reference TRBV7-2 and TRBJ2-2, reads GAGVSQSPSNKVTEKGKDVELRCDPISGHTALYWYRQSLGQGLEFLIYFQGNSAPDKSGLPSDRFSAERTGGSVSTLTIQRTQQEDSAVYLCASSSGTSGKVGELFFGEGSRLTVL.

The table lists this clonotype with many counts. The chain is built from TRBV7-2 and TRBJ2-1, with a weak D call TRBD1 (6 bases). V lost 5 bases and J 7 bases, leaving 15 bases between the germline ends. This CDR3 comprises 14 residues. Germline CDR1 is SGHTA and CDR2 is FQGNSA. The chain's CDR3 is CASSPETGVNEQFF. DNA for the CDR3: TGTGCCAGCAGCCCCGAGACAGGAGTGAATGAGCAGTTCTTC.

This clonotype appeared a few times. The chain employs TRBV18 and TRBJ1-2, with D unresolved. Trimming removed 2 bases from V and 4 bases from J, with 14 bases in between. This CDR3 is 15 amino acids long. In germline, CDR1 is KGHSH, CDR2 LQKENI. CDR3 sequence: CASSPGVGSGYGYTF. The CDR3 bases are TGTGCCAGCTCACCAGGGGTAGGGTCCGGCTATGGCTACACCTTC.

This clonotype was counted between two and nine times. The rearrangement joins TRBV6-2 or TRBV6-3 to TRBJ2-1; D gene ambiguous. The CDR3 covers 15 residues. V lost 8 bases and J 0 bases, leaving 14 bases between the germline ends. Germline CDR1 reads MNHEY; CDR2 reads SVGEGT. The CDR3 sequence: CASRWDALSYNEQFF. CDR3 nucleotide sequence: TGTGCCAGCCGATGGGATGCTCTCTCCTACAATGAGCAGTTCTTC.

This clonotype was seen at least ten times. The rearrangement uses TRBV6-5 and TRBJ2-5, with TRBD2 matching 7 bases. Germline CDR1 reads MNHEY; CDR2 reads SVGAGI. The CDR3 is 14 amino acids. V lost 6 bases, J lost 1 base, and 5 bases stayed unmatched. In DNA, the CDR3 is TGTGCCAGCAGGACGGGGGGTGGCCAAGAGACCCAGTACTTC. It translates to CASRTGGGQETQYF.

Many counts were recorded for this clonotype. This rearrangement joins TRBV10-3 to TRBJ1-3, with D perhaps matching TRBD1 (6 bases). The germline CDR1 and CDR2 sequences are ENHRY and SYGVKD. Trimming pared 6 bases from V and 4 bases from J, leaving 13 bases between. The length of the CDR3 is 14 residues. CDR3 sequence: CAIRDSSGGNTIYF. CDR3 in DNA: TGTGCCATCAGGGACAGTTCGGGCGGAAACACCATATATTTT.

This clonotype has ten or more counts. CDR3 DNA sequence: TGCGCCAGCAGCCAAGAAACGGGAGGACCCTACAATGAGCAGTTCTTC. This codes for CASSQETGGPYNEQFF. The chain carries TRBV4-3 and TRBJ2-1; TRBD2 matches at 7 bases. The CDR3 extends over 16 amino acids. V was pared by 0 bases and J by 2 bases, with 4 bases of the junction left unmatched. Germline V lookup: CDR1 LGHNA, CDR2 YSLEER.